The entry below describes one TCR beta chain. The sample is drawn from a study of blood T cell repertoires in COVID-19. Authors' methods: Researchers report that nucleated cell counts were estimated from reference gene primer amplification. Sequencing was performed with immunoSEQ multiplex PCR; in TCRdb, only in-frame clones are kept and a portion is missing. The V and J calls and clone size come from that table; D and trimming were worked out from the DNA. The table shows about 130,000 clones, with about 89% occurring only once. The length of the CDR3 is 15 residues. The germline V gene has CDR1 MNHEY and CDR2 SMNVEV (reference sequence). Losses at the gene ends were 4 bases for V and 5 bases for J; bases not matched to a gene: 7.

The sequencing sample was made of peripheral blood. The clonotype was recovered from a woman in her 70s with COVID-19, enrolled during active disease. V and J are TRBV27 and TRBJ2-5, with 10 bases aligning to TRBD2. The CDR3 sequence: CASSSSGGAWETQYF. CDR3 nucleotide sequence: TGTGCCAGCAGTTCGAGCGGGGGGGCCTGGGAGACCCAGTACTTC.